The source of this T cell receptor (beta chain) is a study of blood T cell repertoires in COVID-19. Overall study: Sites in the United States, Italy and Spain provided acute and convalescent COVID-19 samples. Sources were T cells, B-cell-depleted T cells, or PBMCs; the material itself was cDNA or gDNA.

Assay: immunoSEQ multiplex PCR; the TCRdb copy retains only in-frame clones and omits some. This table has 300,000 to 350,000 clones, around 87% appearing once. Losses at the gene ends were 1 base for V and 4 bases for J; bases not matched to a gene: 7. CDR3 size: 16 residues. Per germline, CDR1 KGHSH and CDR2 LQKENI. This chain uses TRBV18 with TRBJ1-2; TRBD1 agrees at 9 bases. This receptor was obtained from a man aged 18 to 30 with active or convalescent COVID-19. Sequencing used peripheral blood. CDR3 DNA: TGTGCCAGCTCACCACGTAACAGGGGGCCACTCTATGGCTACACCTTC. This gives the protein CASSPRNRGPLYGYTF.